Reported below is one T cell receptor beta chain. The sample originates from a study of blood T cell repertoires in COVID-19. The overall study: The analysed material was cDNA or gDNA that came from T cells, B-cell-depleted T cells, or PBMCs.

Original processing notes: Quantification of nucleated cells was approximated via reference gene primer amplification. Assay: immunoSEQ multiplex PCR; the TCRdb copy retains only in-frame clones and omits some. V, J and clone size were drawn from that table, and D and trimming were deduced from the DNA. The repertoire holds roughly 62,000 clones, around 87% seen once, with roughly 1% in the top ten. There are 12 residues in the CDR3. Germline CDR1 and CDR2: LGHDT and YNNKEL (reference sequence). Trimming pared 2 bases from V and 7 bases from J, leaving 8 bases between. Input material: peripheral blood. The receptor was derived from a man between 65 and 85 years old with acute or convalescent COVID-19. The V gene is TRBV3-1 (or the pseudogene TRBV3-2), the J gene TRBJ1-2, with D unresolved. This CDR3 reads CASSQRSRGYTF. CDR3 DNA: TGTGCCAGCAGCCAACGGAGTCGTGGCTACACCTTC.